This TCR beta chain stems from a study of blood T cell repertoires in COVID-19. This clone was picked up one time. Profiling relied on immunoSEQ multiplex PCR, and the TCRdb table lists in-frame clones only, not all of them. The sample includes more than 85,000 clones, around 90% of them seen just once. This CDR3 region has 14 residues. The germline V gene encodes CDR1 MNHEY and CDR2 SVGAGI. The V gene lost 4 bases and the J gene lost 9 bases, with 13 bases spanning the gap. The sample comprised peripheral blood. This rearrangement joins TRBV6-5 to TRBJ1-6; the D gene is possibly TRBD1 (5 bases). This TCR was sampled from a woman in her 70s with acute or convalescent COVID-19. CDR3 protein: CASSFGQESSPLHF. CDR3 nucleotides: TGTGCCAGCAGTTTTGGACAAGAGAGTTCACCCCTCCACTTT.